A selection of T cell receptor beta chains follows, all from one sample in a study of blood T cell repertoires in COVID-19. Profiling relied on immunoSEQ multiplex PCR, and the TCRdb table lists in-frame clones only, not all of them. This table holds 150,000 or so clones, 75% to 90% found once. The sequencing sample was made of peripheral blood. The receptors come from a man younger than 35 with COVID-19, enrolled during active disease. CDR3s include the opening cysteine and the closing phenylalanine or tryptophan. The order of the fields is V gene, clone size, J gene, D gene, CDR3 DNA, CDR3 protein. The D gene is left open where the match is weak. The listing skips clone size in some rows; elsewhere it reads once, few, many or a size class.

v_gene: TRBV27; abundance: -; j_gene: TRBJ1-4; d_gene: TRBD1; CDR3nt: TGTGCCAGCAGCCGACAGGGGGATGAAAAACTGCTTTTT; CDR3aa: CASSRQGDEKLLF
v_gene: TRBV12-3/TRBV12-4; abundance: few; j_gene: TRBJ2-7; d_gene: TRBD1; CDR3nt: TGTGCCAGCAGCTCAGGACAGGCCGCCGAGCAGTACTTC; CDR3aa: CASSSGQAAEQYF
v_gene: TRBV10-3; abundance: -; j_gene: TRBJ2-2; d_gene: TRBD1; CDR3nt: TGTGCCATCAGTGAGCCGGGACAGCCTGCCGGGGAGCTGTTTTTT; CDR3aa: CAISEPGQPAGELFF
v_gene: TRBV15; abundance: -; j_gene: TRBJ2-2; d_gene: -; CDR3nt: TGTGCCACCAGCTCCTTTGTAGTGAGGGCCGGGGAGCTGTTTTTT; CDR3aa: CATSSFVVRAGELFF
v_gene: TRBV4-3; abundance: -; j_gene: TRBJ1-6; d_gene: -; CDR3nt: TGCGCCAGCAGCCAAGATAGAGGATTTAATTCACCCCTCCACTTT; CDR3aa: CASSQDRGFNSPLHF
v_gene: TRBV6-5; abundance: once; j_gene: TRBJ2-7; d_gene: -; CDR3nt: TGTGCCGGCAATACAGGGACCTACGAGCAGTACTTC; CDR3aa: CAGNTGTYEQYF
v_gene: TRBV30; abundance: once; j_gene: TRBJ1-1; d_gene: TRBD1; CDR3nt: TGTGCCTGGAGTAAAACGGGACAGAAAAAGGGTGAAGCTTTCTTT; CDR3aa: CAWSKTGQKKGEAFF
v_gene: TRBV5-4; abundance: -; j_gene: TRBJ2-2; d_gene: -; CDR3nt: TGTGCCCTGCGGGCGAACACCGGGGAGCTGTTTTTT; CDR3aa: CALRANTGELFF
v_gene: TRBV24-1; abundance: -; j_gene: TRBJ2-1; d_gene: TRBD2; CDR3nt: TGTGCCACCAGTGACCCTAGCGGGAGCCCTTCCTACAATGAGCAGTTCTTC; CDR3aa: CATSDPSGSPSYNEQFF
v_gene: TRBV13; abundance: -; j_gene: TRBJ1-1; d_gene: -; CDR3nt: TGTGCCAGCAGCCCCCTAAGGGGAACAGGCACTGAAGCTTTCTTT; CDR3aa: CASSPLRGTGTEAFF
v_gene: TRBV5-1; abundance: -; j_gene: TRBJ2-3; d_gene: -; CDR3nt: TGCGCCAGCAGCTTGGAAGGGGTGGTCACAGATACGCAGTATTTT; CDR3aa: CASSLEGVVTDTQYF
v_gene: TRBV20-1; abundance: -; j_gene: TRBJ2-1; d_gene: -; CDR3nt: TGCAGTGCTAGTGTTGGTAGCCATACTTTCAATGAGCAGTTCTTC; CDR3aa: CSASVGSHTFNEQFF
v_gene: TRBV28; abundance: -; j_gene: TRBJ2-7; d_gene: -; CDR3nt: TGTGCCAGCAGCCCCGTCGAGCCCTACGAGCAGTACTTC; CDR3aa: CASSPVEPYEQYF
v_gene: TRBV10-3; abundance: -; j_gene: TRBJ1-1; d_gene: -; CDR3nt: TGTGCCATCACCATCGGGGGTATGGACACTGAAGCTTTCTTT; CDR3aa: CAITIGGMDTEAFF
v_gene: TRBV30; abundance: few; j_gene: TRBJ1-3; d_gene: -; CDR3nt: TGTGCCTGGGGGCGGGGGGCTCCGAGCTCTGGAAACACCATATATTTT; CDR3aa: CAWGRGAPSSGNTIYF
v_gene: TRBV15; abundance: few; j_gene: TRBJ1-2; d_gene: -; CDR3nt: TGTGCCACCAGCAGAGATATCAGGCCCGAGGGTGGCTACACCTTC; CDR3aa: CATSRDIRPEGGYTF
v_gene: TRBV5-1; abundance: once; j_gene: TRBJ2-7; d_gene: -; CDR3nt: TGCGCCAGCAGCAAGAGCTCCTACGAGCAGTACTTC; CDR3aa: CASSKSSYEQYF
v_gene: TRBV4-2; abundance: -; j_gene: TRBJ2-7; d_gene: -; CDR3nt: TGTGCCAGCAGCCAAGTTCTGTCTAGATCCCAAAGCGAGCAGTACTTC; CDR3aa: CASSQVLSRSQSEQYF
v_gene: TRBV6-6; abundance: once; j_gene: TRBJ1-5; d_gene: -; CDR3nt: TGTGCCAGCAGTTACGGGGGGGCTGGCCAGCCCCAGCATTTT; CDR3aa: CASSYGGAGQPQHF
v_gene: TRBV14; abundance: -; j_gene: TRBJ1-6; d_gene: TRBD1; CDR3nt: TGTGCCAGCAGCCAGGGACAGGGGGGGAAATCACCCCTCCACTTT; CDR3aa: CASSQGQGGKSPLHF
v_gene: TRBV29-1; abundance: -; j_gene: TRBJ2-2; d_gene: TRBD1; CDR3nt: TGCAGCGCCGCTAAGACAGGGTCCGGGGAGCTGTTTTTT; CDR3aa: CSAAKTGSGELFF
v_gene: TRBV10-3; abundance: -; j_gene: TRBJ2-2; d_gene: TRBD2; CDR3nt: TGTGCCATCACTTCTAGCGGGACTCCGCGAACCGGGGAGCTGTTTTTT; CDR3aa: CAITSSGTPRTGELFF
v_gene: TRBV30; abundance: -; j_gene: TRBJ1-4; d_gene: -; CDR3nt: TGTGCCTGGAGTGGGGGGGGCGATGAAAAACTGCTTTTT; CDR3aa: CAWSGGGDEKLLF
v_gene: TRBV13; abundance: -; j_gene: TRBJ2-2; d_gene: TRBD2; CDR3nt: TGTGCCAGCAGCGGATATTCTAGCGGGAGGGCGACCGGGGAGCTGTTTTTT; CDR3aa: CASSGYSSGRATGELFF
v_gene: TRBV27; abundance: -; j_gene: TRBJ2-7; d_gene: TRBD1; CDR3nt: TGTGCCAGCAGTTTTTCTCGGACAGGGACGGCCGAGCAGTACTTC; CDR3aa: CASSFSRTGTAEQYF
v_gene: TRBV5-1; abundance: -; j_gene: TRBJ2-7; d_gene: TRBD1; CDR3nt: TGCGCCAGCAGACTGACAGGGTACGAGCAGTACTTC; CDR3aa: CASRLTGYEQYF
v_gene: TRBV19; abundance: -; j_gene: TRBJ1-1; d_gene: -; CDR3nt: TGTGCCAGCAGCTTAGAGGGCACTGAAGCTTTCTTT; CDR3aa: CASSLEGTEAFF
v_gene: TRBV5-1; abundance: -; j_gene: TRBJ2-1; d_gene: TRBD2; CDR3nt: TGCGCCAGCAGCTTCAGCGGGAGGGCCTTGGATGAGCAGTTCTTC; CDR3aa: CASSFSGRALDEQFF
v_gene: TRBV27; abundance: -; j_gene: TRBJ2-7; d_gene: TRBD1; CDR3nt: TGTGCCAGCAGCCTCGGACAGGGGGCGCGCGAGCAGTACTTC; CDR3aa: CASSLGQGAREQYF
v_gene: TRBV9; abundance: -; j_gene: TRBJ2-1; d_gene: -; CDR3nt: TGTGCCAGCTCGGCCGGAGGGGGCAGGGGCAATGAGCAGTTCTTC; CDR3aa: CASSAGGGRGNEQFF
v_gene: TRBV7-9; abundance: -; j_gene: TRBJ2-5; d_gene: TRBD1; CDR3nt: TGTGCCAGCAGCTCCCGAAGGGGGCGAGGGGAGACCCAGTACTTC; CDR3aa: CASSSRRGRGETQYF
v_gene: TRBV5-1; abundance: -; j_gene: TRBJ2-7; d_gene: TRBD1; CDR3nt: TGCGCCAGCAGCTTGAGGCAGGGGGCCCCCTACGAGCAGTACTTC; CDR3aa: CASSLRQGAPYEQYF
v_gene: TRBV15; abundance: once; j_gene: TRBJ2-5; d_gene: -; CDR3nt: TGTGCCACGGGTTCGGACTCACAAGAGACCCAGTACTTC; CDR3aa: CATGSDSQETQYF
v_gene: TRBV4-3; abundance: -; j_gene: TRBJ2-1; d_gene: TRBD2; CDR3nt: TGCGCCAGCAGCCCCTCTAGCGGGCATGAGCAGTTCTTC; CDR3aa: CASSPSSGHEQFF
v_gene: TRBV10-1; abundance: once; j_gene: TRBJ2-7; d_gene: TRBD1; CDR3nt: TGCGCCAGCAGTGAGGCAGGGGGCGGCGAGCAGTACTTC; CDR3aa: CASSEAGGGEQYF
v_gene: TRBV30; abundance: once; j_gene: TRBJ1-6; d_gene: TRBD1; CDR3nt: TGTGCCTGGAGCGACTTGACAGGGAGCTCCTATAATTCACCCCTCCACTTT; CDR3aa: CAWSDLTGSSYNSPLHF
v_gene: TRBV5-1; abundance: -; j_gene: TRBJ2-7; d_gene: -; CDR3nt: TGCGCCAGCAGCTTGGTTGGCGGGAACTCCTACGAGCAGTACTTC; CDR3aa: CASSLVGGNSYEQYF
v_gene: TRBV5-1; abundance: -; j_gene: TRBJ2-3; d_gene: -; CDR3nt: TGCGCCAGCAGCTTAGACAGCACAGACACAGATACGCAGTATTTT; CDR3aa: CASSLDSTDTDTQYF
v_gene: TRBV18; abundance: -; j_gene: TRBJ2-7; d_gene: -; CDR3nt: TGTGCCAGCTCACCACAGGGAGACCTTTCCTACGAGCAGTACTTC; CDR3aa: CASSPQGDLSYEQYF
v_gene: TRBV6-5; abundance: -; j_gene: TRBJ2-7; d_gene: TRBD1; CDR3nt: TGTGCCAGCAGTCCCGGGACAGGGTTCTCCTACGAGCAGTACTTC; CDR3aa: CASSPGTGFSYEQYF
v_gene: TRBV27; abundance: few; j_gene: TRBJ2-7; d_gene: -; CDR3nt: TGTGCCAGCAGTTTTATAGGGGACGAGCAGTACTTC; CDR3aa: CASSFIGDEQYF
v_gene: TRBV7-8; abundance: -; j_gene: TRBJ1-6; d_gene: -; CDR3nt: TGTGCCAGCAGCTTAGTTAGGGGGTTTTCCTATAATTCACCCCTCCACTTT; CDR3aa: CASSLVRGFSYNSPLHF
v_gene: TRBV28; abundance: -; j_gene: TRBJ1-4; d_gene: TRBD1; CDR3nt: TGTGCCAGCGAGGACAGGGAGGGTGAAAAACTGCTTTTT; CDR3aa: CASEDREGEKLLF
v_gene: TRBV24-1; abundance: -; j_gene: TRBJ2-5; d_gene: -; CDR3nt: TGTGCCACCAGTGACCGGTCCGAGACCCAGTACTTC; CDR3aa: CATSDRSETQYF
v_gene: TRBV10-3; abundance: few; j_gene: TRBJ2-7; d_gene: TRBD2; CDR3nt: TGTGCCATCAGTGATTTGATTGGGACTAACAACTCCTACGAGCAGTACTTC; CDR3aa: CAISDLIGTNNSYEQYF